This T cell receptor (beta chain) was captured in a study of T cells after yellow fever vaccination. TCRdb used MiXCR to reprocess the 5' RACE reads, holding one entry per CDR3 protein. The profile covers over 100,000 distinct CDR3 sequences, with 7% to 8.5% appearing a single time and about 25% taken by the ten largest. CDR1 and CDR2 from the germline V gene are SGHTA and FQGNSA. The CDR3 contains 14 residues. With 2 bases removed from V and 3 bases from J, the gap between germline ends came to 11 bases. Study-level results: Subsequent to the booster, the majority of primary-vaccination clones reappeared (less than 97% CD4, around 85% CD8). Peaking on day 5 versus 15, the secondary response was faster but weaker. Abundant clonotypes from the bulk population could have been carried over as contaminants into FACS-sorted repertoires.

This clonotype was counted many times. Its matching antigen is unknown. This rearrangement joins TRBV7-2 to TRBJ2-7, with D unresolved. The receptor was derived from a man younger than 45 who received the YFV17D yellow fever vaccine. The sample was CD8+ T cells sorted from PBMCs, taken 45 days after the yellow fever booster vaccination. CDR3 amino acids: CASSLSYSDYEQYF. The CDR3 bases are TGTGCCAGCAGCTTAAGCTACTCGGACTACGAGCAGTACTTC. The whole variable domain, filled in from reference TRBV7-2 and TRBJ2-7, reads GAGVSQSPSNKVTEKGKDVELRCDPISGHTALYWYRQSLGQGLEFLIYFQGNSAPDKSGLPSDRFSAERTGGSVSTLTIQRTQQEDSAVYLCASSLSYSDYEQYFGPGTRLTVT.